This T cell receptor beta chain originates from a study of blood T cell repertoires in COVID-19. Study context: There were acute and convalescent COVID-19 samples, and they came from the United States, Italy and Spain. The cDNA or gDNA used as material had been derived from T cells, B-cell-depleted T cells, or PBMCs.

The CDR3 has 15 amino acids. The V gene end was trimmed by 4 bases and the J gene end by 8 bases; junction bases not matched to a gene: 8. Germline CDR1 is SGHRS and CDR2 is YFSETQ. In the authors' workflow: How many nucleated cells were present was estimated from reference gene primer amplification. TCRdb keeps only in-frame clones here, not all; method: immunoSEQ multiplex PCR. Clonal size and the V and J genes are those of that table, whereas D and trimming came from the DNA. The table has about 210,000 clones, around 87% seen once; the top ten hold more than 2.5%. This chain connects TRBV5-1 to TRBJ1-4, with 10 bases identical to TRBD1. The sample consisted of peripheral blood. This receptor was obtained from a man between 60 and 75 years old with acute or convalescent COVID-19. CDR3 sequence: CASSPLTGGMEKLFF. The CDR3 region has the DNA TGCGCCAGCAGCCCGTTGACAGGGGGCATGGAAAAACTGTTTTTT.